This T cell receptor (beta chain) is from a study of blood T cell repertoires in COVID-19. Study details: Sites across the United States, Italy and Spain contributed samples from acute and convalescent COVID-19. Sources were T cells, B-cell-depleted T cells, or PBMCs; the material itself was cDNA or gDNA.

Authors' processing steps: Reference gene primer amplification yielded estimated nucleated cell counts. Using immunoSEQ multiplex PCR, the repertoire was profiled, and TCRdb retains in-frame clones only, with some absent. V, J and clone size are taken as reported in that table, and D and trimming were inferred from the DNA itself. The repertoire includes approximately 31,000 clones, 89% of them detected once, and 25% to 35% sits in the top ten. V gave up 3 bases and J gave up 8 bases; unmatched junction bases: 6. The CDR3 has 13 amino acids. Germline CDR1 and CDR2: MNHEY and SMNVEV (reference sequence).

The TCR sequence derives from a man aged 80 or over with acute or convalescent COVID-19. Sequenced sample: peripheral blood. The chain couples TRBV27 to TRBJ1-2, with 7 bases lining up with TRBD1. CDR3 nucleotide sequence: TGTGCCAGCAGTTTTCCAGGGGGAAACGGCTACACCTTC. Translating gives CASSFPGGNGYTF.